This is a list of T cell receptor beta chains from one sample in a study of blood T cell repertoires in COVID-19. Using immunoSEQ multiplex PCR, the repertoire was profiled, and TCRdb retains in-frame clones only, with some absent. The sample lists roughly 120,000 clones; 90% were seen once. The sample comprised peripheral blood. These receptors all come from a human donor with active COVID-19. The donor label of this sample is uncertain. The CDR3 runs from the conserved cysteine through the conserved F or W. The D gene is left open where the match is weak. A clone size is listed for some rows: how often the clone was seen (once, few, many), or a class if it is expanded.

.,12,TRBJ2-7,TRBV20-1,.,CSASGSGYEQYF,TGCAGTGCTAGTGGTAGCGGATACGAGCAGTACTTC
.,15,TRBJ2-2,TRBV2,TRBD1,CASGGTGGLAGELFF,TGTGCCAGCGGAGGGACAGGGGGCCTCGCCGGGGAGCTGTTTTTT
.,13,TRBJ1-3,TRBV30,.,CAWSLTPGNTIYF,TGTGCCTGGAGCCTAACCCCCGGAAACACCATATATTTT
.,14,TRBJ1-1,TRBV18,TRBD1,CASSPDRVITEAFF,TGTGCCAGCTCACCGGACAGGGTTATCACTGAAGCTTTCTTT
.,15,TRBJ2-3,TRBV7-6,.,CASSLVPGFTDTQYF,TGTGCCAGCAGCTTAGTCCCAGGGTTCACAGATACGCAGTATTTT
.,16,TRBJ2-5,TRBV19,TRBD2,CASSIQRGVGLGTQYF,TGTGCCAGTAGTATCCAGCGGGGGGTCGGTCTTGGGACCCAGTACTTC
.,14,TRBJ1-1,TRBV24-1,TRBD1,CATSDGDRGEEAFF,TGTGCCACCAGTGATGGGGACAGGGGCGAAGAAGCTTTCTTT
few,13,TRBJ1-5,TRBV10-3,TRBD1,CAARQGVEQPQHF,TGTGCCGCCAGACAGGGGGTAGAGCAGCCCCAGCATTTT
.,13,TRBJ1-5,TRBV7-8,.,CASSLVVGQPQHF,TGTGCCAGCAGCTTAGTCGTCGGTCAGCCCCAGCATTTT
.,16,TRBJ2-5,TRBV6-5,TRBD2,CASSFNPRGDQETQYF,TGTGCCAGCAGTTTCAACCCCCGGGGGGATCAAGAGACCCAGTACTTC
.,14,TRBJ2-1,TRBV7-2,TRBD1,CATQRQGAEGEQFF,TGTGCCACTCAAAGACAGGGGGCTGAGGGTGAGCAGTTCTTC
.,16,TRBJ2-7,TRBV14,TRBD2,CASSQDRRGGGSEQYF,TGTGCCAGCAGCCAAGACCGCCGGGGCGGGGGGTCCGAGCAGTACTTC
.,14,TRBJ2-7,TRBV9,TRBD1,CASSAGTGGYEQYF,TGTGCCAGCAGCGCAGGGACAGGGGGTTACGAGCAGTACTTC
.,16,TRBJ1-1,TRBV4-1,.,CASSQEKRRFSTEAFF,TGCGCCAGCAGCCAAGAAAAGCGGAGATTCTCCACTGAAGCTTTCTTT
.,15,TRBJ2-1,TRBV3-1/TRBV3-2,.,CASSKETGTYNEQFF,TGTGCCAGCAGCAAAGAGACAGGAACCTACAATGAGCAGTTCTTC
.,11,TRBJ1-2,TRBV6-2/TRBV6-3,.,CASSKSGTLTF,TGTGCCAGCAGTAAATCAGGAACGTTGACCTTC
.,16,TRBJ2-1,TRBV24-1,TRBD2,CATSDISGGALNEQFF,TGTGCCACCAGTGATATTAGCGGGGGGGCCTTAAATGAGCAGTTCTTC
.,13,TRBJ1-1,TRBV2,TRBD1,CASSGQGGTEAFF,TGTGCCAGCAGTGGACAGGGGGGGACTGAAGCTTTCTTT
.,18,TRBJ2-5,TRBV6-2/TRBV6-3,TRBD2,CASSWAGTSGGLGETQYF,TGTGCCAGCAGTTGGGCCGGGACTAGCGGTGGCCTTGGGGAGACCCAGTACTTC
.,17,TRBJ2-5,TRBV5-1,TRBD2,CASSRQLGLAGGETQYF,TGCGCCAGCAGCCGACAACTCGGACTAGCGGGGGGGGAGACCCAGTACTTC
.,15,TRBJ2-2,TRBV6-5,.,CASKGTRSGTGELFF,TGTGCCAGCAAAGGAACTAGATCAGGCACCGGGGAGCTGTTTTTT
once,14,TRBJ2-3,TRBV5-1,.,CASSLAGGEDTQYF,TGCGCCAGCAGCTTGGCGGGCGGGGAGGATACGCAGTATTTT
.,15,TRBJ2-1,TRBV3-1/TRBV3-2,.,CASSPRGQTGNEQFF,TGTGCCAGCAGCCCACGAGGACAGACGGGGAATGAGCAGTTCTTC
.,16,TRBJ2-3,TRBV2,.,CASTREGLGGTDTQYF,TGTGCCAGCACGAGGGAAGGACTCGGTGGCACAGATACGCAGTATTTT
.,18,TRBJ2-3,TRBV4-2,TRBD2,CASSHEFFSGGVADTQYF,TGTGCCAGCAGCCATGAGTTTTTTAGCGGGGGGGTTGCAGATACGCAGTATTTT
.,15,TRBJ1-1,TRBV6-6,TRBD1,CASSFGTGGLTEAFF,TGTGCCAGCAGTTTCGGGACAGGGGGCCTCACTGAAGCTTTCTTT
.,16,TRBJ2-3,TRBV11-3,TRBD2,CASSPAAGGPVDTQYF,TGTGCCAGCAGTCCAGCTGCGGGGGGGCCCGTAGATACGCAGTATTTT
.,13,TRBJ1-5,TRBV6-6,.,CASSYTRIEAQHF,TGTGCCAGCAGCTATACACGGATCGAGGCCCAGCATTTT
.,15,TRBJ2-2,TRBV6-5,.,CASKRDRANTGELFF,TGTGCCAGCAAAAGAGACAGAGCGAACACCGGGGAGCTGTTTTTT
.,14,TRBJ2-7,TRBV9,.,CASSPRTERYEQYF,TGTGCCAGCAGCCCTCGGACAGAGCGCTACGAGCAGTACTTC
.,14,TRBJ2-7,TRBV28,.,CASSASRGSYEQYF,TGTGCCAGCAGTGCATCACGAGGCTCCTACGAGCAGTACTTC
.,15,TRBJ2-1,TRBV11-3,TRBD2,CASSFSGGVDNEQFF,TGTGCCAGCAGCTTCTCGGGGGGAGTCGACAATGAGCAGTTCTTC
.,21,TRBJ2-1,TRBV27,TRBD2,CASTLRMSGGPWGRTYNEQFF,TGTGCCAGCACCCTCCGGATGAGCGGGGGACCTTGGGGCCGTACCTACAATGAGCAGTTCTTC
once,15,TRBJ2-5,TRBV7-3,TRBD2,CASSLLAGGEETQYF,TGTGCCAGCAGCTTACTAGCGGGGGGTGAAGAGACCCAGTACTTC
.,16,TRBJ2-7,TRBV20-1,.,CSASERKGVRPYEQYF,TGCAGTGCTAGTGAGAGAAAGGGGGTAAGGCCCTACGAGCAGTACTTC
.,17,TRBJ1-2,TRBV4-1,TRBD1,CASSLTLLTGEAWGYTF,TGCGCCAGCAGCCTTACCCTACTTACAGGGGAGGCGTGGGGCTACACCTTC
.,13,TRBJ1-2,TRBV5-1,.,CASSLEGRGGYTF,TGCGCCAGCAGCTTGGAGGGTCGGGGTGGCTACACCTTC
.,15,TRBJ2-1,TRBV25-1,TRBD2,CASSDRGGSYNEQFF,TGTGCCAGCAGTGATCGGGGGGGCTCCTACAATGAGCAGTTCTTC
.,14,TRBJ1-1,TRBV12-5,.,CASGLKGQNTEAFF,TGTGCTAGTGGTTTAAAGGGGCAGAACACTGAAGCTTTCTTT
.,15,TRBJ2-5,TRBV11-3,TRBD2,CASSMTSGGAGTQYF,TGTGCCAGCAGCATGACTAGCGGGGGGGCGGGGACCCAGTACTTC
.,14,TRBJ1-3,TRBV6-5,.,CASSLQGSGNTIYF,TGTGCCAGCAGTCTACAGGGCTCGGGAAACACCATATATTTT
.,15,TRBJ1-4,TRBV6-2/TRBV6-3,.,CASSYSGLTNEKLFF,TGTGCCAGCAGTTACTCGGGACTAACTAATGAAAAACTGTTTTTT
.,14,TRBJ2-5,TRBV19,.,CASSNLDGKETQYF,TGTGCCAGTAGTAACCTCGACGGGAAAGAGACCCAGTACTTC
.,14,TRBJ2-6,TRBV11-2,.,CASSFPRGANVLTF,TGTGCCAGCAGCTTCCCCCGTGGGGCCAACGTCCTGACTTTC
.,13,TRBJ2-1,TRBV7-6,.,CASSLFPSIEQFF,TGTGCCAGCAGCTTATTTCCCAGTATTGAGCAGTTCTTC
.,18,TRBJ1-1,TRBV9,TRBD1,CASSPHPGQGALNTEAFF,TGTGCCAGCAGCCCTCACCCGGGACAGGGGGCTCTGAACACTGAAGCTTTCTTT
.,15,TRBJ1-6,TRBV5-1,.,CASKEGDLDNSPLHF,TGCGCCAGCAAGGAGGGCGACCTCGATAATTCACCCCTCCACTTT
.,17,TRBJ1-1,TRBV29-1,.,CSVNMYPGHTRNTEAFF,TGCAGCGTGAACATGTATCCGGGACACACAAGGAACACTGAAGCTTTCTTT
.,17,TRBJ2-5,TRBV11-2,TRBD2,CASSSTTSGALQETQYF,TGTGCCAGCAGCTCAACAACTAGCGGGGCCCTCCAAGAGACCCAGTACTTC
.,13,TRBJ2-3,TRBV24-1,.,CATSLAGEGTQYF,TGTGCCACCAGTCTCGCAGGGGAGGGTACGCAGTATTTT
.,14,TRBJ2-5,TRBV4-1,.,CASSEALYQETQYF,TGCGCCAGCAGCGAGGCCTTGTACCAAGAGACCCAGTACTTC
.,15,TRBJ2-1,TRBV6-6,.,CASSYSQGRNNEQFF,TGTGCCAGCAGTTACTCCCAGGGGCGGAACAATGAGCAGTTCTTC
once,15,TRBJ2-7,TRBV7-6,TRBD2,CASSLGAGGQYEQYF,TGTGCCAGCAGCTTAGGAGCGGGGGGGCAGTACGAGCAGTACTTC
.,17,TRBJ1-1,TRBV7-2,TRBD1,CASSSGTGGPSSTEAFF,TGTGCCAGCAGCTCGGGGACAGGGGGACCCTCGAGCACTGAAGCTTTCTTT
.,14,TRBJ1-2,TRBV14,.,CASSQEEGGYGYTF,TGTGCCAGCAGCCAAGAGGAGGGAGGCTATGGCTACACCTTC
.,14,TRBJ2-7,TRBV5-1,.,CASSLAGEPYEQYF,TGCGCCAGCAGCTTGGCAGGGGAGCCCTACGAGCAGTACTTC
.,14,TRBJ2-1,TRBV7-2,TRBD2,CASSLGLAGALQFF,TGTGCCAGCAGCTTAGGACTAGCGGGGGCCTTACAGTTCTTC
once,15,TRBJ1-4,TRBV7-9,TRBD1,CASSPIGQGNEKLFF,TGTGCCAGCAGCCCTATCGGACAGGGTAATGAAAAACTGTTTTTT